This is a list of T cell receptor beta chains from one sample in a study of blood T cell repertoires in COVID-19. Sequencing was performed with immunoSEQ multiplex PCR; in TCRdb, only in-frame clones are kept and a portion is missing. In the table there are a few hundred thousand clones, roughly 84% of which are singletons. The sequencing input was peripheral blood. These receptor sequences come from an elderly woman with acute or convalescent COVID-19. Both conserved end residues are part of each CDR3. Each record gives: D gene, clone size, V gene, J gene, CDR3 protein, CDR3 DNA. The D gene is left open where the match is weak. Where a row states a size, it is once, few, many or the class of an expanded clone; other rows omit it.

>TRBD2|NA|TRBV20-1|TRBJ2-1
CSASLAGGGEQFF
TGCAGTGCTAGTCTAGCGGGGGGCGGTGAGCAGTTCTTC
>TRBD1|NA|TRBV7-9|TRBJ2-7
CASSIDRGEQYF
TGTGCCAGCAGCATCGACAGGGGCGAGCAGTACTTC
>NA|NA|TRBV3-1/TRBV3-2|TRBJ1-5
CASSQGQGNQPQHF
TGTGCCAGCAGCCAGGGCCAGGGCAATCAGCCCCAGCATTTT
>NA|NA|TRBV28|TRBJ1-1
CASSTPVRTWTEAFF
TGTGCCAGCAGTACTCCGGTTCGAACGTGGACTGAAGCTTTCTTT
>NA|NA|TRBV6-2/TRBV6-3|TRBJ1-3
CASSYLGSSGNTIYF
TGTGCCAGCAGTTACCTGGGCAGCTCTGGAAACACCATATATTTT
>TRBD2|NA|TRBV24-1|TRBJ2-1
CATSTSGGANEQFF
TGTGCCACCAGTACTAGCGGGGGGGCCAATGAGCAGTTCTTC
>NA|once|TRBV27|TRBJ1-1
CASSSLRDTQTNTEAFF
TGTGCCAGCAGTTCATTACGGGACACCCAAACGAACACTGAAGCTTTCTTT
>NA|NA|TRBV7-3|TRBJ2-1
CASSSLVGGGFYNEQFF
TGTGCCAGCAGCTCCCTCGTGGGCGGGGGCTTCTACAATGAGCAGTTCTTC
>NA|NA|TRBV6-5|TRBJ1-2
CASSYDARGSGYTF
TGTGCCAGCAGTTACGATGCCAGGGGCTCGGGCTACACCTTC
>TRBD2|NA|TRBV5-1|TRBJ2-3
CASSRGLAGGVTSTDTQYF
TGCGCCAGCAGCAGGGGACTAGCGGGGGGAGTTACTAGCACAGATACGCAGTATTTT
>NA|once|TRBV5-1|TRBJ2-2
CASSLGAEGTGELFF
TGCGCCAGCAGCTTGGGGGCCGAGGGTACCGGGGAGCTGTTTTTT
>NA|NA|TRBV6-1|TRBJ1-4
CASSEAHAGATNEKLFF
TGTGCCAGCAGTGAAGCCCACGCAGGGGCAACTAATGAAAAACTGTTTTTT
>NA|NA|TRBV6-2/TRBV6-3|TRBJ1-1
CASSTRVLGTEAFF
TGTGCCAGCAGTACCAGGGTTTTGGGCACTGAAGCTTTCTTT
>TRBD1|few|TRBV30|TRBJ1-1
CAWSNGQAVTEAFF
TGTGCCTGGAGTAACGGACAGGCCGTCACTGAAGCTTTCTTT
>TRBD1|NA|TRBV3-1/TRBV3-2|TRBJ1-2
CASSSGTRDRGPGYTF
TGTGCCAGCAGCTCTGGAACCAGGGACAGGGGACCTGGCTACACCTTC
>NA|NA|TRBV15|TRBJ1-4
CATSRAILTATNEKLFF
TGTGCCACCAGCAGAGCGATCCTGACAGCAACTAATGAAAAACTGTTTTTT
>NA|NA|TRBV5-1|TRBJ1-2
CASSLTEGVGGYTF
TGCGCCAGCAGCTTGACGGAGGGAGTCGGTGGCTACACCTTC
>TRBD2|NA|TRBV11-3|TRBJ2-5
CASSLPSGEETQYF
TGTGCCAGCAGCTTGCCTAGCGGGGAAGAGACCCAGTACTTC
>NA|NA|TRBV7-8|TRBJ1-1
CASSLASGTNTEAFF
TGTGCCAGCAGCTTAGCATCAGGAACGAACACTGAAGCTTTCTTT
>TRBD1|NA|TRBV6-1|TRBJ2-2
CASSGGPTGGFPGELFF
TGTGCCAGCAGTGGAGGACCGACAGGGGGCTTCCCCGGGGAGCTGTTTTTT
>TRBD2|once|TRBV4-2|TRBJ2-3
CASSQVFSGVADTQYF
TGTGCCAGCAGCCAAGTTTTTAGCGGGGTTGCAGATACGCAGTATTTT
>NA|NA|TRBV19|TRBJ1-5
CASSYRVSVQPQHF
TGTGCCAGTAGTTATCGGGTATCCGTTCAGCCCCAGCATTTT